This T cell receptor beta chain was documented in a study of CD8 T cells in Susac syndrome. cDNA came from 0.5 to 1 ug RNA primed by random hexamers. TCR beta CDR3 was amplified by immunoSEQ covering 54 Vbeta and 13 Jbeta. One entry per CDR3 protein results from TCRdb running MiXCR on the immunoSEQ multiplex PCR reads. This sample yields approximately 190,000 distinct CDR3 sequences, of which 90% to 95% are seen a single time; 0.085% to 0.095% belongs to the top ten. CDR1 and CDR2 from the germline V gene are MGHDK and SYGVNS. The V gene end was trimmed by 3 bases and the J gene end by 9 bases; junction bases not matched to a gene: 7. This CDR3 region has 14 residues. Sequencing of TCR beta was performed on blood CD8+ and CD4+ T cells. Negative isolation was used for CD8+ and CD4+ T cells, and FACS enrichment was applied to TEMRA cells.

Sequenced material: CD4+ T cells from PBMCs. This receptor was obtained from a human donor with multiple sclerosis. V and J are TRBV25-1 and TRBJ2-1; TRBD1 aligns across 8 bases. CDR3 DNA: TGTGCCAGCAGTGATCGAAGGGGGACAGGTGAGCAGTTCTTC. Amino acids: CASSDRRGTGEQFF.